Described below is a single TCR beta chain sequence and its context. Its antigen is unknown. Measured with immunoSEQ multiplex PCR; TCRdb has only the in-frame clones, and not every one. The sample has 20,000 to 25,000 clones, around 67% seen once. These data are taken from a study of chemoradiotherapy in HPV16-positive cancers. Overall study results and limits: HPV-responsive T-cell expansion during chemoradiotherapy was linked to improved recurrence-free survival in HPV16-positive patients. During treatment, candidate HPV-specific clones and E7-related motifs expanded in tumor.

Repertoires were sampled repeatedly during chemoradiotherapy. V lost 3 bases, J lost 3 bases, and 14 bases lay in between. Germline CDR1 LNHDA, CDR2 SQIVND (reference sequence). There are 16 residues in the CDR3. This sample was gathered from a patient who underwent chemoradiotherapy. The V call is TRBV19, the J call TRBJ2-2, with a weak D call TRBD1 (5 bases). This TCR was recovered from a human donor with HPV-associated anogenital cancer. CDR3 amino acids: CASSIPQGLYTGELFF. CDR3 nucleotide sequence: TGTGCCAGTAGTATCCCCCAGGGCCTGTACACCGGGGAGCTGTTTTTT.